These T cell receptor beta chains were read from a single sample in a study of cytomegalovirus exposure and HLA in healthy donors. Repertoires were generated with immunoSEQ multiplex PCR, while TCRdb's copy carries only in-frame clones and drops some. The sample lists a few hundred thousand clones, about nine tenths occurring once. Sequenced input: PBMCs. The receptors were sampled from a girl between 2 and 10 years old in good health and CMV-seronegative. Each CDR3 is given with its conserved first and last residue. A D gene is named only where the DNA matches it firmly. Size values are once, few and many counts, or a class for expanded clones, and some rows have none.

V,size,J,D,CDR3,DNA
TRBV18,NA,TRBJ2-5,NA,CASSPTQETQYF,TGTGCCAGCTCACCAACACAAGAGACCCAGTACTTC
TRBV15,NA,TRBJ2-1,TRBD2,CATARGTSGKRYNEQFF,TGTGCCACCGCCCGGGGAACTAGCGGGAAACGTTACAATGAGCAGTTCTTC
TRBV27,NA,TRBJ2-7,TRBD1,CASSDAGTVYEQYF,TGTGCCAGCAGCGACGCCGGGACAGTCTACGAGCAGTACTTC
TRBV13,NA,TRBJ1-2,TRBD1,CASSSGTDLWGYTF,TGTGCCAGCAGCTCTGGGACAGATTTATGGGGCTACACCTTC
TRBV7-6,NA,TRBJ2-1,NA,CASSSGLNEQFF,TGTGCCAGCAGCTCGGGTTTGAATGAGCAGTTCTTC
TRBV27,once,TRBJ2-1,TRBD2,CASSSSGSGNEQFF,TGTGCCAGCAGTTCCAGCGGGAGTGGGAATGAGCAGTTCTTC
TRBV19,NA,TRBJ2-1,NA,CASSPPNGGLSSYNEQFF,TGTGCCAGTAGTCCACCAAACGGGGGACTTAGCTCCTACAATGAGCAGTTCTTC
TRBV9,NA,TRBJ2-1,TRBD2,CASSVGLIAGVYEQFF,TGTGCCAGCAGCGTAGGACTTATAGCGGGAGTGTATGAGCAGTTCTTC
TRBV25-1,NA,TRBJ1-1,TRBD1,CASSARDRGTEAFF,TGTGCCAGCAGTGCGCGGGACAGGGGTACTGAAGCTTTCTTT
TRBV6-5,NA,TRBJ1-1,TRBD1,CASSYSVTGGNTEAFF,TGTGCCAGCAGTTACTCGGTTACAGGGGGGAACACTGAAGCTTTCTTT
TRBV5-1,NA,TRBJ1-3,TRBD1,CASTGGGSGNTIYF,TGCGCCAGCACGGGAGGGGGCAGTGGAAACACCATATATTTT
TRBV6-5,NA,TRBJ1-2,TRBD1,CASSYRPGQGIRYTF,TGTGCCAGCAGTTACCGGCCCGGACAGGGCATACGCTACACCTTC
TRBV12-5,NA,TRBJ1-4,NA,CASAKGRPEKLFF,TGTGCTAGTGCCAAGGGGCGCCCTGAAAAACTGTTTTTT
TRBV4-1,NA,TRBJ2-7,TRBD2,CASSQPTSGKYYEQYF,TGCGCCAGCAGCCAGCCGACTAGCGGGAAATACTACGAGCAGTACTTC
TRBV19,NA,TRBJ1-4,TRBD1,CASSTGTGREKLFF,TGTGCCAGTAGTACCGGGACAGGGAGAGAAAAACTGTTTTTT
TRBV19,NA,TRBJ2-3,NA,CASSLTSWSDTQYF,TGTGCCAGTAGCCTGACTAGTTGGTCAGATACGCAGTATTTT
TRBV5-1,NA,TRBJ2-3,NA,CASSLVTSSTDTQYF,TGCGCCAGCAGCTTGGTTACTAGCTCCACAGATACGCAGTATTTT
TRBV6-1,NA,TRBJ2-1,NA,CASSVRGIDEQFF,TGTGCCAGCAGTGTTCGGGGGATCGATGAGCAGTTCTTC
TRBV5-4,NA,TRBJ2-5,TRBD2,CASSFPPGLAGGLGQETQYF,TGTGCCAGCAGTTTTCCCCCGGGACTAGCGGGGGGGTTAGGCCAAGAGACCCAGTACTTC
TRBV7-9,NA,TRBJ2-3,NA,CASSLGTASTDTQYF,TGTGCCAGCAGCTTAGGAACAGCTAGCACAGATACGCAGTATTTT
TRBV27,NA,TRBJ2-3,TRBD2,CASMREFTDTQYF,TGTGCCAGCATGCGGGAGTTCACAGATACGCAGTATTTT
TRBV25-1,NA,TRBJ2-2,NA,CASSRGNTGELFF,TGTGCCAGCAGTCGGGGAAACACCGGGGAGCTGTTTTTT
TRBV7-6,NA,TRBJ2-7,NA,CASSLGQGRSEQYF,TGTGCCAGCAGCTTAGGGCAGGGGCGCTCCGAGCAGTACTTC